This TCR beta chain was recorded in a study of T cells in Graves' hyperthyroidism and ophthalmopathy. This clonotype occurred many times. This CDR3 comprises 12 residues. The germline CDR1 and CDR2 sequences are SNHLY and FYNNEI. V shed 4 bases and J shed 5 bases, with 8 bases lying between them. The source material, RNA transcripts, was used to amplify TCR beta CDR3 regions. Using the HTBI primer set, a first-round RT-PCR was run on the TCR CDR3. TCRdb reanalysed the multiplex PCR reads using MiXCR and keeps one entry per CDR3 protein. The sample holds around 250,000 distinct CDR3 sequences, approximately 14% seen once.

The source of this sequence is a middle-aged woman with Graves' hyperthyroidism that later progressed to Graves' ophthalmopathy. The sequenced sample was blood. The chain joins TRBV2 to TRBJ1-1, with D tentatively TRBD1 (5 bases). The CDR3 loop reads CASSAGGTEAFF. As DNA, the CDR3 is TGTGCCAGCAGTGCTGGGGGAACTGAAGCTTTCTTT.